This is a list of T cell receptor beta chains from one sample in a study of OX40 agonist ivuxolimab in advanced cancers. Measured with immunoSEQ multiplex PCR; TCRdb has only the in-frame clones, and not every one. The table has approximately 77,000 clones, 84% seen once; the top ten hold 0.51%. Source: CD4+ or CD8+ T cells sorted from blood, taken in a trial of the OX40 agonist ivuxolimab. These TCRs come from an adult with an advanced solid tumor such as melanoma, head and neck, liver or kidney cancer. Both conserved end residues are trimmed from each CDR3. The order of the fields is V gene, J gene, CDR3 protein.

TRBV7-2	TRBJ2-1	ASSAPGLPYNEQF
TRBV7-3	TRBJ2-5	ASSEGGARAQETQY
TRBV4-1	TRBJ1-2	ASSLRTGLGLYGYT
TRBV4-1	NA	ASSHTGWSGYNEQF
TRBV28	TRBJ2-7	ASSLSWDSPYEQY
TRBV7-9	TRBJ2-5	ASSPLETQY
TRBV4-3	TRBJ1-2	ASSQEKGNGYT
TRBV6-1	TRBJ2-5	ASSRLAAQETQY
TRBV10-3	NA	AISAQGEHYEQY
TRBV6-1	TRBJ2-7	ASSEAESPRIYEQY
TRBV30	TRBJ2-5	AWSVRYGRVETQY
TRBV6-1	TRBJ2-1	ASSELAGVGEQF
TRBV4-2	TRBJ2-2	ASSQEGAGQGTGELF
TRBV6-6	TRBJ1-5	ASSSLDTYQPQH
TRBV11-2	TRBJ1-6	ASSLSGYNSPLH
TRBV18	TRBJ2-1	ASSPGGTTRYYNEQF
TRBV6-5	TRBJ2-7	ASRPTRDYEQY
TRBV7-2	TRBJ2-5	ASSLALTAGLGETQY
TRBV30	TRBJ1-3	AWKKRDGNTIY
TRBV28	TRBJ2-5	ASRPGTRWTQY
TRBV5-1	TRBJ2-3	ASSGGTVSDTQY
TRBV19	TRBJ1-3	ASTFLGQGNSGNTIY
TRBV5-1	TRBJ2-5	ASSFGPLQETQY